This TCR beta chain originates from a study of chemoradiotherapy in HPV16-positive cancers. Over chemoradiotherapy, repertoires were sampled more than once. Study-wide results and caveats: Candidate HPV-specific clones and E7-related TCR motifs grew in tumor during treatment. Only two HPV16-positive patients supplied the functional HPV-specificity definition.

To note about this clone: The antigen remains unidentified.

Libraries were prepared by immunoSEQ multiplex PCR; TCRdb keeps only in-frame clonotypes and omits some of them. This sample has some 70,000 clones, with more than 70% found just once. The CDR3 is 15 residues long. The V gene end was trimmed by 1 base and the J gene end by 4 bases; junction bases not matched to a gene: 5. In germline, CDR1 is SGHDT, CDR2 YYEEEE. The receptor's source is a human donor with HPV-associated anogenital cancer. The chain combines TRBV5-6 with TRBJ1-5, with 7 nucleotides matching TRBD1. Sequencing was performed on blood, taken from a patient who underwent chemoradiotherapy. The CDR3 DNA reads TGTGCCAGCAGCTTGTCAGGGGGGTCGAATCAGCCCCAGCATTTT. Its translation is CASSLSGGSNQPQHF. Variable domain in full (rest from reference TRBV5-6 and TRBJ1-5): DAGVTQSPTHLIKTRGQQVTLRCSPKSGHDTVSWYQQALGQGPQFIFQYYEEEERQRGNFPDRFSGHQFPNYSSELNVNALLLGDSALYLCASSLSGGSNQPQHFGDGTRLSIL.